This TCR beta chain was identified in a study of cytomegalovirus exposure and HLA in healthy donors. Study outcomes and limitations: Common viral pathogens were later found to be apparently linked to several of the most significant clusters. A later analysis reportedly found fewer N-insertions in an Asian-associated ancestry cluster than the roughly 670-donor mean. Overall, approximately 150 TCR beta chains were annotated as cytomegalovirus-associated.

The V segment lost 1 base and the J segment 5 bases; nucleotides outside the gene matches: 2. The CDR3 consists of 15 residues. Germline V gives CDR1 SEHNR, CDR2 FQNEAQ (reference sequence). About this clone: Its cognate antigen is unknown.

The PCR contained 60 Vbeta and 13 Jbeta primers. The data were produced by immunoSEQ multiplex PCR, yet TCRdb's version contains in-frame clones alone and is incomplete. Of 190,000 or so clones in the sample, roughly 87% were seen once. The specimen was PBMCs. The chain carries TRBV7-9 and TRBJ2-3; TRBD2 aligns across 11 bases. This receptor was identified in a man aged 45-65 years in good health and CMV-seronegative. This CDR3 reads CASSLGGLAGDTQYF. The CDR3 nucleotides are TGTGCCAGCAGCTTAGGTGGACTAGCGGGAGATACGCAGTATTTT.